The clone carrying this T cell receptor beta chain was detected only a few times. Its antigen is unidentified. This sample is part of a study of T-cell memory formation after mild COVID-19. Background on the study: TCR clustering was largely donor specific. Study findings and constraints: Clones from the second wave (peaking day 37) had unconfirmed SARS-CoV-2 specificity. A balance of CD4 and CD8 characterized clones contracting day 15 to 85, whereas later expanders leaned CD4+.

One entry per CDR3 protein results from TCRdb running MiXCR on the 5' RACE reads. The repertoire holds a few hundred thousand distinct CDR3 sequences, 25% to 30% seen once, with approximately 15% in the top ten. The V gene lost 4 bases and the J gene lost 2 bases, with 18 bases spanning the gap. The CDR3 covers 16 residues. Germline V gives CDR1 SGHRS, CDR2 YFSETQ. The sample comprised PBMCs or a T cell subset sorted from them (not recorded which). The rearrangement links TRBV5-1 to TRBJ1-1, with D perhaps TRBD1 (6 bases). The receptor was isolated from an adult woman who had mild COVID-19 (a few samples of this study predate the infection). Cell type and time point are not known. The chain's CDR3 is CASSPLQGPLNTEAFF. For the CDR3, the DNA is TGCGCCAGCAGCCCCCTACAGGGCCCCCTTAACACTGAAGCTTTCTTT.